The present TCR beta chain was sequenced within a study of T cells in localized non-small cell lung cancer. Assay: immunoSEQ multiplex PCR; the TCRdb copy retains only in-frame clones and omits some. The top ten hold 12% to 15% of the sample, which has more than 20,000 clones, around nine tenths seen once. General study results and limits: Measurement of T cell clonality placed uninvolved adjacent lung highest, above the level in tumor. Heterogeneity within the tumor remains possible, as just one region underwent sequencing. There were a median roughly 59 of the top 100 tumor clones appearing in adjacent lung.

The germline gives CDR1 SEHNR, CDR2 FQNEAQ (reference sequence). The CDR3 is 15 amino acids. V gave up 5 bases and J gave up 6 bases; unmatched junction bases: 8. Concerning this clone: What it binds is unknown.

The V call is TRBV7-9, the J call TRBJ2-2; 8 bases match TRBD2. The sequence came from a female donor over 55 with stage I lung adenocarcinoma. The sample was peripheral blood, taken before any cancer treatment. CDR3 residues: CASSRLASGPGELFF. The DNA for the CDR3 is TGTGCCAGCAGCCGTCTGGCTAGCGGGCCCGGGGAGCTGTTTTTT.